This T cell receptor beta chain comes out of a study of Ad26.COV2.S vaccination and SARS-CoV-2 variants (dated by TCRdb to the early 2020s). As for the study more broadly: Vaccine-arm donors were drawn from COV1001, a multicentre, randomized, double-blind, placebo-controlled phase I-IIa trial of Ad26.COV2.S in healthy adults. A total of approximately 30 samples were included in the TCR-sequenced set, comprising some 20 Ad26.COV2.S vaccine recipients, 5 placebo recipients and 8 SARS-CoV-2 convalescent individuals. Ad26.COV2.S was administered intramuscularly at 5 x 10^10 or 1 x 10^11 viral particles, either as a single shot or as two shots given 56 days apart. TCRbeta repertoire sequencing served as the tool for gauging how specific and how broad the SARS-CoV-2-reactive T cell receptors were following Ad26.COV2.S vaccination. Participants in the trial were split at random into five groups of five each, receiving low-dose or high-dose Ad26.COV2.S once or twice, or else placebo on both occasions. Investigators remained blinded to trial group allocation during experiments and outcome assessment. Broader findings and caveats from the paper: The authors noted that total T cell responses may have been underestimated by the TCR breadth and depth analyses. Comparable non-spike TCR breadth was observed between vaccine and placebo recipients, consistent with only spike being contained in the vaccine. The study was not powered to compare responses between vaccine doses or regimens. Substantial breadth of spike-specific CD8+ and CD4+ T cell responses was reported after vaccination. Spike-specific TCR breadth was higher in Ad26.COV2.S recipients than in placebo recipients (P = 0.0014).

From V the trimming removes 5 bases and from J it removes 8 bases, while the gene matches leave 9 bases of the junction unaccounted for. Based on the germline V gene, the CDR1 and CDR2 sequences are SGHVS and FNYEAQ. The CDR3, from cysteine to phenylalanine, totals 14 residues. Only CDR3 DNA remains: 42 bases, in frame from the first base. Regarding this clone: The specificity of this receptor is unknown. Base quality data are lacking; no much larger clone is found one base away.

The immunoSEQ Assay was the method used to sequence TCRbeta CDR3 regions. After extraction, genomic DNA underwent amplification by bias-controlled multiplex PCR, followed by high-throughput sequencing. The study's processing was this. To quantify the absolute abundance of every unique TCRbeta CDR3 region, sequences were collapsed and filtered. Usable DNA was measured by amplifying reference genes present in all nucleated cells, and TCRbeta template counts were normalized to that usable DNA to estimate T cell fraction. Repertoire TCRs were annotated as SARS-CoV-2-specific by exact matching of V gene, CDR3 amino acid sequence and J gene to a known reactive TCR set. The reference SARS-CoV-2 TCR set came from MIRA and was filtered for enrichment in COVID-19-positive ImmuneCODE repertoires, removing public or cross-reactive TCRs. Using the MIRA antigens, annotated TCRs were further analysed by specific ORF or by position within an ORF. Depth was the summed frequency of annotated unique rearrangements, while breadth was defined as annotated unique rearrangements over total unique productive rearrangements. TCR breadth was compared between groups using two-sided Wilcoxon rank-sum tests. TCRdb limited this immuneACCESS table to in-frame rearrangements with V and J called. A share of clones is missing; checked studies link under half to unresolved V genes, and the rest is unexplained. The V and J calls and the clone size are those of that table, but D and trimming were determined from the DNA. The sample contains roughly 380,000 clones, roughly 81% of them found a single time. About 3.5% of the sample is in the top ten clones.

The sample's treatment or condition label, in plain terms: some 19 received Ad26.COV2.S at low or high dose, single or two shots; 5 received placebo; per-sample allocation not given. For vaccine and placebo recipients, the sequenced repertoires came from samples collected on day 63 after the first injection. Between 29 July and 7 August 2020, Cohort 1b enrolled about 27 adults aged 18-55 years at one site in Boston, USA. Ad26.COV2.S was a replication-incompetent adenovirus type 26 vector that expressed a prefusion-stabilized SARS-CoV-2 spike protein derived from the original Wuhan strain. The origin of this receptor is a person aged 18-60 years who received the Ad26.COV2.S COVID-19 vaccine or a placebo. The rearranged chain carries TRBV7-6 and TRBJ1-5; 7 bases in between match TRBD1. The sequencing used peripheral blood, collected in a trial of Ad26.COV2.S vaccine versus placebo. The DNA sequence is given as TGTGCCAGCAGCATTACAGGGGATCAAGAGCCCCAGCATTTT. This translates into CASSITGDQEPQHF. With the portions outside the CDR3 filled from the reference TRBV7-6 and TRBJ1-5 genes, the complete variable region becomes GAGVSQSPRYKVTKRGQDVALRCDPISGHVSLYWYRQALGQGPEFLTYFNYEAQQDKSGLPNDRFSAERPEGSISTLTIQRTEQRDSAMYRCASSITGDQEPQHFGDGTRLSIL.